One sample yielded the 6 T cell receptor beta chains listed below, sequenced in a study of monozygotic twins with inflammatory bowel disease. TCRdb reprocessed the 5' RACE reads, with one entry per CDR3 protein and no DNA. Its table lists a few hundred thousand distinct CDR3 sequences. Sequencing used blood. Receptor source: a human donor with ulcerative colitis or Crohn's disease, or a healthy co-twin of an affected twin (not recorded which).

The chain carries TRBV6-1 and TRBJ2-7; TCRdb outputs TRBD2, but without DNA this stays unchecked. Germline CDR1 reads MNHNS; CDR2 reads SASEGT. This CDR3 contains 15 residues. The CDR3 sequence is CASSPGLAGRYEQYF.

The genes are TRBV12-3 or TRBV12-4 and TRBJ1-4. The CDR3 runs 15 residues. The CDR3: CASSLRRDEGEKLFF.

The V gene is TRBV6-5, the J gene TRBJ1-1. In germline, CDR1 is MNHEY, CDR2 SVGAGI. CDR3 length equals 17 residues. Here the CDR3 reads CASSYSSSYHMNTEAFF.

V usage is TRBV5-1 and J usage is TRBJ2-6. CDR3 size: 14 residues. The germline V gene encodes CDR1 SGHRS and CDR2 YFSETQ. CDR3 sequence reads: CASSLGAGANVLTF.

The chain recombines TRBV11-2 with TRBJ2-7. Germline values: CDR1 SGHAT, CDR2 FQNNGV. The CDR3 runs to 12 residues. CDR3 in amino acids: CASSLDRYEQYF.

V gene TRBV29-1 combines with J gene TRBJ2-3. The CDR3 is made up of 15 amino acids. Germline V CDR1 and CDR2: SQVTM, ANQGSEA. Here the CDR3 reads CSVEDNYQSTDTQYF.